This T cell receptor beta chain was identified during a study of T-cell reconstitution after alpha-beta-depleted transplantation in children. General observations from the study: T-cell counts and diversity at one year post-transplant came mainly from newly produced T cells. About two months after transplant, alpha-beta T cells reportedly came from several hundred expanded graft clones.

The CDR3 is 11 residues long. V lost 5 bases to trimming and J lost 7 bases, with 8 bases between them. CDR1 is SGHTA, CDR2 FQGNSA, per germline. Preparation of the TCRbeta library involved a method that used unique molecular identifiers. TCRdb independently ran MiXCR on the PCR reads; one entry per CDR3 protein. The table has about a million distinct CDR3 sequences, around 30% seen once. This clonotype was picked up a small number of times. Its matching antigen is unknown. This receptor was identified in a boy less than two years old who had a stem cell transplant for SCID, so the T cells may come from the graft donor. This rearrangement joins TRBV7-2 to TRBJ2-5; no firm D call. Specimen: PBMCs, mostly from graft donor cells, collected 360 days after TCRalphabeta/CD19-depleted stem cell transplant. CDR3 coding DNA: TGTGCCAGCAGCCCAACCGGGACCCAGTACTTC. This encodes CASSPTGTQYF.